Listed below are T cell receptor beta chains from one sample, sequenced in a study of shared clonotypes between healthy human individuals. The assay was immunoSEQ multiplex PCR, and TCRdb's table has in-frame clones only and misses some. The table records fewer than 600,000 clones, more than 65% of them present only once. Sample: PBMCs. These receptors all stem from a woman aged 35 to 49 in good health. Some clones in this sample may be carry-over from other donors' samples. The CDR3 runs from the conserved cysteine through the conserved F or W. The D gene is left open where the match is weak. The size of a clone is reported for some rows only, either as once, few or many, or as a class for expanded clones.

D gene,clone size,J gene,V gene,CDR3 DNA,CDR3 protein
.,once,TRBJ2-1,TRBV5-1,TGCGCCAGCAGCGGGTTTAGCGGTAGCTCCTACAATGAGCAGTTCTTC,CASSGFSGSSYNEQFF
.,.,TRBJ2-1,TRBV6-4,TGTGCCAGCCGGGGACCGGGTGGAGAGCAGTTCTTC,CASRGPGGEQFF
TRBD1,.,TRBJ2-1,TRBV4-1,TGCGCCAGCAGCCGCCCGGGACAGGGGAAAAATGAGCAGTTCTTC,CASSRPGQGKNEQFF
.,.,TRBJ2-4,TRBV28,TGTGCCAGCAGTTTAGGGGGGAGGCTCGGCATTCAGTACTTC,CASSLGGRLGIQYF
.,.,TRBJ1-2,TRBV6-1,TGTGCCAGCAGTGAGGGGGGGGACAAGTATGGCTACACCTTC,CASSEGGDKYGYTF
.,few,TRBJ1-5,TRBV10-3,TGTGCCACCCAAAAACAGGAGGCTAATCAGCCCCAGCATTTT,CATQKQEANQPQHF
.,.,TRBJ2-5,TRBV7-9,TGTGCCAGCAGCCCCCGGGCGGCAAACCGCCAAGAGACCCAGTACTTC,CASSPRAANRQETQYF
.,.,TRBJ2-7,TRBV7-2,TGTGCCAGCAGCCCTGGTAGGGCCTACGAGCAGTACTTC,CASSPGRAYEQYF
.,.,TRBJ2-3,TRBV5-1,TGCGCCAGCAGCTCTCCGGGTAGCGCAGATACGCAGTATTTT,CASSSPGSADTQYF
.,once,TRBJ2-4,TRBV18,TGTGCCAGCTCAGGGGGGGACAGTCGAGTAGCCAAAAACATTCAGTACTTC,CASSGGDSRVAKNIQYF
.,.,TRBJ2-7,TRBV10-2,TGCGCCAGCAGTGACCTTTCTATGGGCAGGGGAGACTACGAGCAGTACTTC,CASSDLSMGRGDYEQYF
TRBD1,.,TRBJ2-1,TRBV7-3,TGTGCCAGCAGCTTCGACAGGGGGTCGGTCTATGAGCAGTTCTTC,CASSFDRGSVYEQFF
TRBD1,.,TRBJ1-2,TRBV5-6,TGTGCCAGCACTTCCGGGACAGGGGCGAACTATGGCTACACCTTC,CASTSGTGANYGYTF
TRBD1,.,TRBJ2-3,TRBV18,TGTGCCAGCTGGATGGGACAGGGGCCAGATACGCAGTATTTT,CASWMGQGPDTQYF
TRBD2,.,TRBJ2-3,TRBV4-1,TGCGCCAGCAGCCATAGTCCTAGCGGGAGGGCCGTAGATACGCAGTATTTT,CASSHSPSGRAVDTQYF
.,.,TRBJ1-1,TRBV7-9,TGTGCCAGCAGCCCTTCCGACAGGAGTAACACTGAAGCTTTCTTT,CASSPSDRSNTEAFF
.,.,TRBJ1-6,TRBV6-1,TGTGCCAGCAGTGGGTTGAGCTCCTATAATTCACCCCTCCACTTT,CASSGLSSYNSPLHF
.,many,TRBJ2-1,TRBV12-5,TGTGCTAGTGGTTTGGCCCCTACGTTTTCGGGACCACCGAACCAAGATGAGCAGTTCTTC,CASGLAPTFSGPPNQDEQFF
.,.,TRBJ2-7,TRBV19,TGTGCCAGTAGTATCGCCCGCGGCCTAGGGGGCGAGCAGTACTTC,CASSIARGLGGEQYF
.,.,TRBJ1-1,TRBV5-1,TGCGCCAGCAGCTTGGGGCCGACAAACACTGAAGCTTTCTTT,CASSLGPTNTEAFF
.,.,TRBJ2-3,TRBV28,TGTGCCAGCAGTACGACAGGGACTTATACGCAGTATTTT,CASSTTGTYTQYF
.,.,TRBJ2-2,TRBV2,TGTGCCAGCAGGACGGGACTTTACACCGGGGAGCTGTTTTTT,CASRTGLYTGELFF
.,.,TRBJ2-7,TRBV11-2,TGTGCCAGCAGCTTAGATACAGGGCAAACCTACGAGCAGTACTTC,CASSLDTGQTYEQYF
TRBD2,.,TRBJ2-5,TRBV10-3,TGTGCCATCAGTGAGCTAGCGGGAGGGGGGACCCAGTACTTC,CAISELAGGGTQYF
TRBD2,.,TRBJ2-7,TRBV19,TGTGCCAGTAGTATAGCGGGAGGTCCGCCCTACGAGCAGTACTTC,CASSIAGGPPYEQYF
TRBD2,few,TRBJ2-1,TRBV7-3,TGTGCCAGCAGCTTATCGGGACTAGCGGACTCTATCGGCTACAATGAGCAGTTCTTC,CASSLSGLADSIGYNEQFF
TRBD2,.,TRBJ2-5,TRBV11-2,TGTGCCAGCAGCTTCGGTCGACGGATAGTACGGGGGGAAGAGACCCAGTACTTC,CASSFGRRIVRGEETQYF
TRBD2,.,TRBJ2-2,TRBV9,TGTGCCAGCAGCGGGGGACTAGTCACCGGGGAGCTGTTTTTT,CASSGGLVTGELFF
.,.,TRBJ2-2,TRBV5-5,TGTGCCAGCAGCCGGTGGACAGAGAACACCGGGGAGCTGTTTTTT,CASSRWTENTGELFF
.,.,TRBJ1-5,TRBV5-5,TGTGCCAGCAGCCTGGCCGGGACCCCCAATCAGCCCCAGCATTTT,CASSLAGTPNQPQHF
.,.,TRBJ2-7,TRBV7-9,TGTGCCAGCAGCTCCCCCCCAGCGGATGGCTCCTACGAGCAGTACTTC,CASSSPPADGSYEQYF
.,.,TRBJ2-1,TRBV11-3,TGTGCCAGCAGCTTTGAAGCGGGCTCCTACAATGAGCAGTTCTTC,CASSFEAGSYNEQFF
TRBD2,.,TRBJ2-5,TRBV5-4,TGTGCCAGCAGCTCCGGGACTAGCGGGGCCCAAGAGACCCAGTACTTC,CASSSGTSGAQETQYF
TRBD2,.,TRBJ2-7,TRBV7-2,TGTGCCAGCAGCTTACTAGCGGGAGCATATTCCGAGCAGTACTTC,CASSLLAGAYSEQYF
.,.,TRBJ2-1,TRBV4-3,TGCGCCAGCAGCCAAGTTGGGGCGGGGGAGCAGTTCTTC,CASSQVGAGEQFF
.,.,TRBJ2-1,TRBV5-1,TGCGCCAGCAGCTTGGCCGAAACTAGGAAGGGCTACAATGAGCAGTTCTTC,CASSLAETRKGYNEQFF
.,.,TRBJ1-2,TRBV25-1,TGTGCCAGCAGTATACAGGAGAACTATGGCTACACCTTC,CASSIQENYGYTF
TRBD2,.,TRBJ2-7,TRBV27,TGTGCCAGCAGTTTATCCCCACTAGCGGGGGTAACCTACGAGCAGTACTTC,CASSLSPLAGVTYEQYF
TRBD2,.,TRBJ2-7,TRBV6-4,TGTGCCAGCAGTGACCCCCGGGCGGGAGCTTATCCCTACGAGCAGTACTTC,CASSDPRAGAYPYEQYF
TRBD2,.,TRBJ2-1,TRBV5-1,TGCGCCAGCAGCTTCGGACTAGCCGACTACAATGAGCAGTTCTTC,CASSFGLADYNEQFF
.,.,TRBJ2-3,TRBV10-3,TGTGCCATCAGTGAAACCGACCGCACAGATACGCAGTATTTT,CAISETDRTDTQYF
.,.,TRBJ2-2,TRBV19,TGTGCCAGTAGTATTATGCAAGGGTACACCGGGGAGCTGTTTTTT,CASSIMQGYTGELFF
.,once,TRBJ2-7,TRBV5-1,TGCGCCAGCAGCTTGTCTGGATTGTACGAGCAGTACTTC,CASSLSGLYEQYF
.,.,TRBJ1-2,TRBV29-1,TGCAGCGTTGGACAATCAAACTATGGCTACACCTTC,CSVGQSNYGYTF
.,.,TRBJ1-1,TRBV5-1,TGCGCCAGCAGCTTGCTGGGGCAGGGGACTGAAGCTTTCTTT,CASSLLGQGTEAFF
TRBD1,.,TRBJ1-5,TRBV19,TGTGCCAGTAGTATCTCCACAGGGGAGGAACAGCCCCAGCATTTT,CASSISTGEEQPQHF